This TCR beta chain was sequenced for a study of T cells in localized non-small cell lung cancer. Produced via immunoSEQ multiplex PCR; TCRdb's table is partial and in-frame only. In the table there are some 25,000 clones, about 92% of which are singletons. This clone was recorded only once. Its matching antigen is unknown. CDR1 and CDR2 (germline): SGHDT, YYEEEE. V lost 0 bases to trimming and J lost 8 bases; unmatched junction nucleotides: 6. CDR3 length: 15 amino acids. Study-wide results and limits: Because only a single region of the tumor was sequenced, heterogeneity remains possible. Among blood samples, higher T cell density accompanied longer overall survival. T cell clonality was highest in uninvolved adjacent lung, above tumor.

The origin of this receptor is a man aged 35-75 years with stage III squamous cell lung carcinoma. This sample comprised peripheral blood, obtained before any cancer treatment. The genes are TRBV5-6 and TRBJ2-1, with TRBD2 matching over 9 bases. CDR3 coding DNA: TGTGCCAGCAGCTTGGTGCGGGAGGGTCTCGATGAGCAGTTCTTC. It specifies CASSLVREGLDEQFF.